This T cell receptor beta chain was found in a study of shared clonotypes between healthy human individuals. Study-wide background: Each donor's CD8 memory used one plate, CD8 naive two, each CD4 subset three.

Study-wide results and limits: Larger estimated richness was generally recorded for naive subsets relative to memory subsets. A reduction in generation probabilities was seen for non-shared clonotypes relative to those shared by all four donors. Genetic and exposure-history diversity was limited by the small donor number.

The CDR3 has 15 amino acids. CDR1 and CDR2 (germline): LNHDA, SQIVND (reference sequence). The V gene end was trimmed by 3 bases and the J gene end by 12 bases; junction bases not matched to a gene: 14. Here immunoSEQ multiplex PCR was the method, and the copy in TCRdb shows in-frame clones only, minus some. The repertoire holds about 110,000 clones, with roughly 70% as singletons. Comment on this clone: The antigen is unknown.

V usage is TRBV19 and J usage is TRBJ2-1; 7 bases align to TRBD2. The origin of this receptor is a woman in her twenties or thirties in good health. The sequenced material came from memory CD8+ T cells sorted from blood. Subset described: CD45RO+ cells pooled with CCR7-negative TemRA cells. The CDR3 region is CASSIPSRGGGRQFF. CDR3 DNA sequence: TGTGCCAGTAGTATCCCATCGAGGGGCGGCGGGAGGCAGTTCTTC.